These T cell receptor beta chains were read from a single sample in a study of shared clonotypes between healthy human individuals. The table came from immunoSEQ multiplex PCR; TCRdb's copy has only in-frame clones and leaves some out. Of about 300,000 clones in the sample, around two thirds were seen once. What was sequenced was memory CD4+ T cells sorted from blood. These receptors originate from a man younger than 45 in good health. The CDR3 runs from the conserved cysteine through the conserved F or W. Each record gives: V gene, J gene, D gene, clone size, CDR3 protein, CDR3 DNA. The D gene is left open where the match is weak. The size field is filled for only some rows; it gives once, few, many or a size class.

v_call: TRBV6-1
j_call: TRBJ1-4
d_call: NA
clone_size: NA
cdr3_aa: CASSTKNMVRDF
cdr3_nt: TGTGCCAGCAGTACGAAGAATATGGTCAGGGACTTT

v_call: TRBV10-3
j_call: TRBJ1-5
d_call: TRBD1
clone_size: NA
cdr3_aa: CAISESGGTVNQPQHF
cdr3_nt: TGTGCCATCAGTGAGTCAGGAGGGACAGTCAATCAGCCCCAGCATTTT

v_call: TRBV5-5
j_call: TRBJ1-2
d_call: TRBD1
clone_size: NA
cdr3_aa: CASSLRTGFASNYGYTF
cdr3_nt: TGTGCCAGCAGCTTACGGACAGGGTTTGCCTCTAACTATGGCTACACCTTC

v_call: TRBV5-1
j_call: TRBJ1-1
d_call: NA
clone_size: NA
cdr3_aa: CASSFAGATEAFF
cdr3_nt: TGCGCCAGCAGCTTTGCAGGGGCCACTGAAGCTTTCTTT

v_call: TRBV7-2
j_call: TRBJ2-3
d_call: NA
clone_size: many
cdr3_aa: CASSPRFGLRPDTQYF
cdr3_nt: TGTGCCAGCAGCCCACGCTTCGGCCTCAGGCCAGATACGCAGTATTTT

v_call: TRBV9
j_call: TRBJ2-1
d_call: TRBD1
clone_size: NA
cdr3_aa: CASSLLDAGTGGRNEQFF
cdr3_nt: TGTGCCAGCAGCTTACTCGATGCCGGGACAGGGGGCCGGAATGAGCAGTTCTTC

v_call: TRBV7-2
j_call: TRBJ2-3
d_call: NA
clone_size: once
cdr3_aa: CASSHRPSTDTQYF
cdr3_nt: TGTGCCAGCAGCCATCGTCCAAGTACAGATACGCAGTATTTT

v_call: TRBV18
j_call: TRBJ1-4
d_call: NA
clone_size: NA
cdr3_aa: CASSQGGTTNEKLFF
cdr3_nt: TGTGCCAGCTCTCAAGGGGGGACAACTAATGAAAAACTGTTTTTT

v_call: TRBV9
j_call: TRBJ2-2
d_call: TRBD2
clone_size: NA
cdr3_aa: CASSAHLAGVLAGELFF
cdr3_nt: TGTGCCAGCAGCGCCCACCTAGCGGGAGTTTTGGCCGGGGAGCTGTTTTTT

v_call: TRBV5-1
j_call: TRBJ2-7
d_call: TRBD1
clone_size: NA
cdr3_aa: CARQTDRGVSYEQYF
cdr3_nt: TGCGCCAGACAAACCGACAGGGGGGTCTCCTACGAGCAGTACTTC

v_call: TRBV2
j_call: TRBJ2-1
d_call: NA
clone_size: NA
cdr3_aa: CASSEEWAGVNEQFF
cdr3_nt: TGTGCCAGCAGTGAAGAGTGGGCAGGGGTCAATGAGCAGTTCTTC

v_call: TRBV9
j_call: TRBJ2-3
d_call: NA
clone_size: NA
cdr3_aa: CASSVVGDTQYF
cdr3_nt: TGTGCCAGCAGCGTAGTTGGAGATACGCAGTATTTT

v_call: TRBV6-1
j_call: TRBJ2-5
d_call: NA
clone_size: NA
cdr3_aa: CASTPVPQETQYF
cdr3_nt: TGTGCCAGCACCCCGGTTCCCCAGGAGACCCAGTACTTC

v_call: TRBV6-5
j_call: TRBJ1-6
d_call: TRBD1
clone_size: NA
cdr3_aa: CASSYDRGLYSPLHF
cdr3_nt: TGTGCCAGCAGTTACGACAGGGGGCTGTATTCACCCCTCCACTTT

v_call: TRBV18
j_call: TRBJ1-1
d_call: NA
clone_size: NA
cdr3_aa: CASSPPNRRHAEAFF
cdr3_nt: TGTGCCAGCTCACCACCCAATAGGCGACATGCTGAAGCTTTCTTT

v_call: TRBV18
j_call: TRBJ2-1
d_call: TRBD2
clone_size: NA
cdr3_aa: CASSQRDYDFNEQFF
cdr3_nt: TGTGCCAGCTCACAACGGGACTATGATTTCAATGAGCAGTTCTTC

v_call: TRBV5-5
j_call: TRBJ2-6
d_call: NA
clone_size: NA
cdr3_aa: CASGVLVAQSRANVLTF
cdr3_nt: TGTGCCAGCGGGGTTCTTGTCGCACAAAGTCGGGCCAACGTCCTGACTTTC

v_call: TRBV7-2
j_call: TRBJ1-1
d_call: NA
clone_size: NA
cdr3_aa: CASSLAAMNTEAFF
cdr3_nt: TGTGCCAGCAGCTTAGCAGCTATGAACACTGAAGCTTTCTTT

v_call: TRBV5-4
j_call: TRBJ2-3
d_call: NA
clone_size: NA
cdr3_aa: CASSLKRVGDTQYF
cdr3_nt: TGTGCCAGCAGCTTAAAACGGGTGGGAGATACGCAGTATTTT

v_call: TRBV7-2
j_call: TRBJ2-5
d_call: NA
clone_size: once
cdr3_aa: CASGASASERETQYF
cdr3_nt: TGTGCCAGCGGGGCCTCGGCTAGCGAACGGGAGACCCAGTACTTC

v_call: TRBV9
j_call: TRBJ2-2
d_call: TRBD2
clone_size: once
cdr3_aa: CASSVGSAGASGELFF
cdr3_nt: TGTGCCAGCAGCGTAGGATCAGCGGGAGCATCCGGGGAGCTGTTTTTT

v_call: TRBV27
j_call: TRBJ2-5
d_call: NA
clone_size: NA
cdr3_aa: CASSLNFGGYGETQYF
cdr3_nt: TGTGCCAGCAGTTTAAATTTTGGAGGGTATGGGGAGACCCAGTACTTC

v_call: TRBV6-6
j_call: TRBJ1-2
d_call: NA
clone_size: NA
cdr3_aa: CASSSPPLTTYGYTF
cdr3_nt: TGTGCCAGCAGTTCCCCTCCATTGACAACCTATGGCTACACCTTC

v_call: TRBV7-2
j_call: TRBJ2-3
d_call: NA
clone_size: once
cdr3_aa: CASSSSGLGTDTQYF
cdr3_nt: TGTGCCAGCAGCTCAAGCGGGTTAGGCACAGATACGCAGTATTTT

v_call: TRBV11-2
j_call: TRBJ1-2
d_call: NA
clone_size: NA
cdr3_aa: CASSLEKGGYTF
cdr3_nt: TGTGCCAGCAGCTTAGAGAAAGGAGGCTACACCTTC